The 16 T cell receptor beta chains reported below all come from one sample, sequenced in a study of T cells after yellow fever vaccination. TCRdb reprocessed the 5' RACE reads with MiXCR, giving one entry per CDR3 protein. The sample yields hundreds of thousands of distinct CDR3 sequences, more than 3% seen once. The input for sequencing was PBMCs, taken on the day of the yellow fever booster vaccination. The receptors come from a young man who received the YFV17D yellow fever vaccine.

The chain recombines TRBV5-1 with TRBJ2-5; TRBD2 matches 9 bases. Germline V CDR1 and CDR2: SGHRS, YFSETQ. This CDR3 region has 15 residues. Losses at the gene ends were 5 bases for V and 5 bases for J; bases not matched to a gene: 10. The CDR3, as DNA: TGCGCCAGCAGATCGTCGCGGGGGGGCCCGGAGACCCAGTACTTC. Residues: CASRSSRGGPETQYF.

J is TRBJ1-2 and V is TRBV27; 9 nucleotides line up with TRBD1. Trimming took 6 bases from V and 8 from J; bases not matched to a gene: 16. Germline V gene lookup returns CDR1 MNHEY and CDR2 SMNVEV (reference sequence). This CDR3 is 16 amino acids long. CDR3 in amino acids: CASSFRASQGAEGYTF. The CDR3 region has the DNA TGTGCCAGCAGCTTCAGAGCTTCACAGGGGGCGGAGGGCTACACCTTC.

This clonotype was seen repeatedly, ten times or more. CDR3 protein: CASSLTGLGEQYF. Here the CDR3 DNA reads TGCGCCAGCAGCTTGACGGGGCTCGGCGAGCAGTACTTC. This chain uses TRBV5-1 with TRBJ2-7; D tentatively reads TRBD1 or TRBD2 (5 bases each). Germline V CDR1 and CDR2: SGHRS, YFSETQ. V was pared by 1 base and J by 6 bases, with 11 bases between. The length of the CDR3 is 13 residues.

In this sample, this clonotype turned up many times. V is TRBV9 and J is TRBJ2-5; possible D gene TRBD2, 6 bases. The V end was cut by 0 bases, the J end by 1 base, with 16 bases between. This CDR3 region has 17 residues. The V gene's germline CDR1 is SGDLS and CDR2 YYNGEE. In nucleotides, the CDR3 is TGTGCCAGCAGCGTAGACCCGGGACTCCTGTCCCAAGAGACCCAGTACTTC. Protein product: CASSVDPGLLSQETQYF. The variable domain in full, with the rest retrieved from reference TRBV9 and TRBJ2-5, is DSGVTQTPKHLITATGQRVTLRCSPRSGDLSVYWYQQSLDQGLQFLIQYYNGEERAKGNILERFSAQQFPDLHSELNLSSLELGDSALYFCASSVDPGLLSQETQYFGPGTRLLVL.

This clonotype came up many times. The chain uses TRBV20-1 and TRBJ2-4; 9 bases match TRBD2. The CDR3 is 12 amino acids. The germline V gene encodes CDR1 DFQATT and CDR2 SNEGSKA (reference sequence). V dropped 6 bases and J dropped 8; count of bases not matched to a gene: 5. This CDR3 is CSAPSGAHIQYF. The CDR3, as DNA: TGCAGTGCCCCTAGCGGGGCCCACATTCAGTACTTC.

This sequence joins TRBV27 and TRBJ2-1, with D perhaps matching TRBD1 (6 bases). The CDR3 length is 14 residues. Trimming left V 5 bases short and J 14 bases short, with 22 bases between. Germline lookup yields CDR1 MNHEY and CDR2 SMNVEV (reference sequence). The CDR3 DNA reads as TGTGCCAGCAGTATGCCCTCTAACAGGGCTCGTGAGTTCTTC. Encoded protein: CASSMPSNRAREFF.

This clonotype came up a few times. The genes are TRBV5-1 and TRBJ1-1, with TRBD1 matching over 7 bases. The germline V gene has CDR1 SGHRS and CDR2 YFSETQ. There are 14 residues in the CDR3. J gave up 1 base and V 4 bases, and 4 bases lay outside the gene matches. CDR3: CASSRQGENTEAFF. Written as DNA, the CDR3 is TGCGCCAGCAGCCGACAGGGTGAGAACACTGAAGCTTTCTTT.

The chain combines TRBV7-9 with TRBJ1-1; D call uncertain. The V end lost 2 bases, the J end lost 2 bases, and 9 bases lay between the germline ends. The CDR3 sequence is 14 residues long. Germline V gene data show CDR1 as SEHNR and CDR2 as FQNEAQ (reference sequence). CDR3 residues: CASSLPGINTEAFF. Written as DNA, the CDR3 is TGTGCCAGCAGCTTACCGGGAATCAACACTGAAGCTTTCTTT.

The table lists this clonotype with a few counts. The genes are TRBV20-1 and TRBJ2-3, with TRBD2 matching over 7 bases. CDR3 length: 14 residues. CDR1 is DFQATT and CDR2 is SNEGSKA in the germline V gene (reference sequence). The V gene end was trimmed by 2 bases and the J gene end by 5 bases; junction bases not matched to a gene: 7. The DNA for the CDR3 is TGCAGTGCTAGAATACCGGGACTACAAGATACGCAGTATTTT. Protein sequence: CSARIPGLQDTQYF.

This clonotype was recorded many times. This rearrangement joins TRBV28 to TRBJ2-5, with D hard to call. Germline V CDR1 and CDR2: MDHEN, SYDVKM. V was cut by 3 bases and J by 1 base, with 6 bases left in between. CDR3 length: 13 residues. The CDR3 loop is CASSFSFQETQYF. In DNA form, the CDR3 reads TGTGCCAGCAGTTTCAGTTTCCAAGAGACCCAGTACTTC.

This chain connects TRBV25-1 to TRBJ2-1, with a possible D match to TRBD2 (7 bases). V lost 4 bases, J lost 10 bases, and 14 bases lay in between. The germline CDR1 and CDR2 sequences are MGHDK and SYGVNS. There are 13 residues in the CDR3. The CDR3 spells CASSARGAREQFF. As DNA, the CDR3 is TGTGCCAGCAGTGCCCGGGGGGCAAGGGAGCAGTTCTTC.

The V and J genes are TRBV10-3 and TRBJ1-2; D gene ambiguous. The ends were cut back, 0 bases at V and 8 bases at J, with 16 bases in the middle. Germline CDR1 is ENHRY and CDR2 is SYGVKD. The CDR3 is 15 residues long. CDR3 sequence: CAISESMEAARGYTF. CDR3 nucleotides: TGTGCCATCAGTGAGTCGATGGAGGCAGCGAGGGGCTACACCTTC.

This clonotype was seen only a few times. The CDR3 loop is CASSLRGRRYQGPYNEQFF. Written as DNA, the CDR3 is TGTGCCAGCAGCTTAAGAGGTCGCCGGTATCAGGGGCCTTACAATGAGCAGTTCTTC. The V gene is TRBV7-2, the J gene TRBJ2-1; D might be TRBD1 (6 bases). This CDR3 has 19 residues. Germline lookup yields CDR1 SGHTA and CDR2 FQGNSA. V lost 2 bases and J 4 bases, leaving 24 bases between the germline ends.

This clonotype was counted at least ten times. J is TRBJ2-7 and V is TRBV7-2; 9 bases are a match to TRBD1. The J segment lost 6 bases and the V segment lost 4 bases, leaving 10 bases of the junction unmatched. The CDR3 consists of 15 residues. Germline V gene sequence: CDR1 SGHTA, CDR2 FQGNSA. The DNA for the CDR3 is TGTGCCAGCAGCTACGCCGGGACAGGGTTAAGCGAGCAGTACGTC. Translated: CASSYAGTGLSEQYV.

V and J are TRBV10-3 and TRBJ2-7, with a weak D call TRBD1 (6 bases). V was trimmed by 5 bases and J by 1 base, leaving 15 bases between them. CDR1 ENHRY and CDR2 SYGVKD come from the germline V gene. This CDR3 region has 15 residues. CDR3 nucleotide sequence: TGTGCCATCAGTCCACAGGGACCCCTTTCCTACGAGCAGTACTTC. Protein sequence: CAISPQGPLSYEQYF.

CDR3 loop: CASSDLGGLGPYNEQFF. The DNA for the CDR3 is TGTGCCAGCAGTGATTTAGGGGGTTTAGGGCCCTACAATGAGCAGTTCTTC. This chain links TRBV25-1 with TRBJ2-1, with a weak D call TRBD1 (6 bases). The CDR3 covers 17 residues. Germline V CDR1 and CDR2: MGHDK, SYGVNS. Trimming stripped 3 bases from V and 2 bases from J, with 17 bases between.